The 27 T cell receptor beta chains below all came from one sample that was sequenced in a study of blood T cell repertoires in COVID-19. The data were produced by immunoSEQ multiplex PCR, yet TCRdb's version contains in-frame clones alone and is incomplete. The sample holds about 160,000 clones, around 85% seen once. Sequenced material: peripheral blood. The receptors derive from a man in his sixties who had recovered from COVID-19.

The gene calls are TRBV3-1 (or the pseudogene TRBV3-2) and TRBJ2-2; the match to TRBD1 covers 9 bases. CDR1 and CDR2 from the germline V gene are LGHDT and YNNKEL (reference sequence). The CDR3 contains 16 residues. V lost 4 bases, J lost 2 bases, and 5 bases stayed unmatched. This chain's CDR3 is CASSPRTGDNTGELFF. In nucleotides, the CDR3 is TGTGCCAGCAGCCCTCGGACAGGGGATAACACCGGGGAGCTGTTTTTT.

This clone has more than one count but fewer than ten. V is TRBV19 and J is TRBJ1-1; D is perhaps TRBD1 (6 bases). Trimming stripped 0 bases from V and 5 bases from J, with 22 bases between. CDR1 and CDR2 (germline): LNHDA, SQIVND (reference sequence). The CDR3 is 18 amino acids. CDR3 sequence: CASSIDPAGVRPGTEAFF. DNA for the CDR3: TGTGCCAGTAGTATAGATCCCGCAGGGGTAAGGCCTGGAACTGAAGCTTTCTTT.

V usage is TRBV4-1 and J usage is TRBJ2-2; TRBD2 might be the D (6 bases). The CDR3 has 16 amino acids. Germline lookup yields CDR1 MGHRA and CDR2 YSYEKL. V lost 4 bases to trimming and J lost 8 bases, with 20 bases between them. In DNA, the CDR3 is TGCGCCAGCAGCCCCCCCCTGACTAGGGCTGAGGGGGAGCTGTTTTTT. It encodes CASSPPLTRAEGELFF.

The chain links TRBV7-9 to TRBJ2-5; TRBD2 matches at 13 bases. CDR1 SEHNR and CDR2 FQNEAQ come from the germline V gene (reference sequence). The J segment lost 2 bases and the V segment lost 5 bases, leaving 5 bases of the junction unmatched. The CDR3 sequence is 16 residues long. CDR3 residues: CASSRLLAGGQETQYF. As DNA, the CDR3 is TGTGCCAGCAGCCGCCTACTAGCGGGGGGGCAAGAGACCCAGTACTTC.

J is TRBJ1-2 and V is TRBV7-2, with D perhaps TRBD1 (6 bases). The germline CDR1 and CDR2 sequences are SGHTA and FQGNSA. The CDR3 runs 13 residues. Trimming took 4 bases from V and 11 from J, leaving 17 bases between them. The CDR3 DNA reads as TGTGCCAGCAGCTCCGACCCCAGGGGTGTATACACCTTC. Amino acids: CASSSDPRGVYTF. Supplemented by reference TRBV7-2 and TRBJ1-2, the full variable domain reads GAGVSQSPSNKVTEKGKDVELRCDPISGHTALYWYRQSLGQGLEFLIYFQGNSAPDKSGLPSDRFSAERTGGSVSTLTIQRTQQEDSAVYLCASSSDPRGVYTFGSGTRLTVV.

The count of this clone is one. The CDR3 coding sequence is TGTGCCAGCACCCTGAGAGCGGGTTACGAGCAGTACTTC. Protein: CASTLRAGYEQYF. V is TRBV27 and J is TRBJ2-7; D is perhaps TRBD2 (6 bases). Germline CDR1 MNHEY, CDR2 SMNVEV (reference sequence). The CDR3 has 13 amino acids. V dropped 7 bases and J dropped 4 bases, with 14 bases sitting between them.

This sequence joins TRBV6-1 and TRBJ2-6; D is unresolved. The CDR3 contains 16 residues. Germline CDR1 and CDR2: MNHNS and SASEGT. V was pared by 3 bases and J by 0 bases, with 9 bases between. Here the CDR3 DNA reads TGTGCCAGCAGTGAGGGCCTTCTCTCTGGGGCCAACGTCCTGACTTTC. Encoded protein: CASSEGLLSGANVLTF.

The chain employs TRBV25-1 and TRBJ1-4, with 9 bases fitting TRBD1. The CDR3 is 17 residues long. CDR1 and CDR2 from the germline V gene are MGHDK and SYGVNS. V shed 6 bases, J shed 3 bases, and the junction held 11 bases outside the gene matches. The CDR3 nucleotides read TGTGCCAGCAGCTCCCTAATGGACAGGGGCTCTAATGAAAAACTGTTTTTT. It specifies CASSSLMDRGSNEKLFF.

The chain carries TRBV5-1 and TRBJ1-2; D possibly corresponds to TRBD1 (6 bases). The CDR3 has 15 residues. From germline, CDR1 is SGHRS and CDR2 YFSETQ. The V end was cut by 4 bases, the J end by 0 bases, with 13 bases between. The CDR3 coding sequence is TGCGCCAGCAGCGGGGGGGACAACACTAACTATGGCTACACCTTC. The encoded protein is CASSGGDNTNYGYTF.

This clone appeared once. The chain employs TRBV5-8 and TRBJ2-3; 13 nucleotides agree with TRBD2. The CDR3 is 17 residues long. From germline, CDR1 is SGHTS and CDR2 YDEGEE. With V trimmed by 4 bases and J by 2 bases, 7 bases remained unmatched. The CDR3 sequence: CASSPRLAGGHTDTQYF. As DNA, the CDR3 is TGTGCCAGCAGCCCGAGACTAGCGGGGGGTCACACAGATACGCAGTATTTT. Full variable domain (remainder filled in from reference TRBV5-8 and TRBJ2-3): EAGVTQSPTHLIKTRGQQATLRCSPISGHTSVYWYQQALGLGLQFLLWYDEGEERNRGNFPPRFSGRQFPNYSSELNVNALELEDSALYLCASSPRLAGGHTDTQYFGPGTRLTVL.

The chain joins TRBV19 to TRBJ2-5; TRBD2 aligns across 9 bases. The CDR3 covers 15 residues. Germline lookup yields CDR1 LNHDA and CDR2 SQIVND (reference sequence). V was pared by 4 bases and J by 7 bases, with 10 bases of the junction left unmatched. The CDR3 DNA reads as TGTGCCAGTAGTAGGGTAGCGGGGGCCCAGGGGACCCAGTACTTC. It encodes CASSRVAGAQGTQYF.

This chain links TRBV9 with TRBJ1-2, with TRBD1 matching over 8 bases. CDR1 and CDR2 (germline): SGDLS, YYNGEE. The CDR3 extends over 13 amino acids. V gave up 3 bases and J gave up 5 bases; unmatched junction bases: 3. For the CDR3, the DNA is TGTGCCAGCAGCGCAGGGGGCGGATATGGCTACACCTTC. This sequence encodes CASSAGGGYGYTF. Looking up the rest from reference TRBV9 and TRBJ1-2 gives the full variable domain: DSGVTQTPKHLITATGQRVTLRCSPRSGDLSVYWYQQSLDQGLQFLIQYYNGEERAKGNILERFSAQQFPDLHSELNLSSLELGDSALYFCASSAGGGYGYTFGSGTRLTVV.

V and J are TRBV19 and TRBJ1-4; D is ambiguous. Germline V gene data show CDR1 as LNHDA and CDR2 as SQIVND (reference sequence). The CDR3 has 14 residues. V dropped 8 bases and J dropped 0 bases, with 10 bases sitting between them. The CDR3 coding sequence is TGTGCCAGTTCGAGGTCCGCAACTAATGAAAAACTGTTTTTT. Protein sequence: CASSRSATNEKLFF.

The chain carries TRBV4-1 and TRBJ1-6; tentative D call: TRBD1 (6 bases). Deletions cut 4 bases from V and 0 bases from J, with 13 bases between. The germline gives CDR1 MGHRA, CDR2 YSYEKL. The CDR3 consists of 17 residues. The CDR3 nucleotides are TGCGCCAGCAGCCCCCAACCGGACAGCTCCTATAATTCACCCCTCCACTTT. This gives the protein CASSPQPDSSYNSPLHF.

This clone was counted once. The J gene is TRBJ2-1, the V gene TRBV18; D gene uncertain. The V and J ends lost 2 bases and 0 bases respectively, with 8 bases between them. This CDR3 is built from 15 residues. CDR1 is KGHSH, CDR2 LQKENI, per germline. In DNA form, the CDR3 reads TGTGCCAGCTCACCAAGAGAGAGCTCCTACAATGAGCAGTTCTTC. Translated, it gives CASSPRESSYNEQFF.

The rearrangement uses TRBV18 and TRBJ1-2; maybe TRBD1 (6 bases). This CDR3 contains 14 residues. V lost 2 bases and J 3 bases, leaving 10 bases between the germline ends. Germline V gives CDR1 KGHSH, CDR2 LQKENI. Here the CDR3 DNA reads TGTGCCAGCTCACCAAACAGGGACGACTATGGCTACACCTTC. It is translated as CASSPNRDDYGYTF.

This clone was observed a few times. The CDR3 is CASSLNRGSQYGYTF. The CDR3 DNA follows: TGTGCCAGCAGTCTGAACAGGGGGTCTCAGTATGGCTACACCTTC. This chain links TRBV27 with TRBJ1-2, with 8 positions matching TRBD1. The CDR3 contains 15 residues. Germline values: CDR1 MNHEY, CDR2 SMNVEV (reference sequence). V was clipped by 5 bases and J by 5 bases; unmatched bases: 10.

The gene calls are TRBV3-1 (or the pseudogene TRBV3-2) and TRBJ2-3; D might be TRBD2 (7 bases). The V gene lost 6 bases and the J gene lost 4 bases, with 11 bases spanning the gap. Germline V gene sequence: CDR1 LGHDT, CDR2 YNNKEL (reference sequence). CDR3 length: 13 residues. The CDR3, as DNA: TGTGCCAGCAGAATAGGGGGGGCAGATACGCAGTATTTT. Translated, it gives CASRIGGADTQYF.

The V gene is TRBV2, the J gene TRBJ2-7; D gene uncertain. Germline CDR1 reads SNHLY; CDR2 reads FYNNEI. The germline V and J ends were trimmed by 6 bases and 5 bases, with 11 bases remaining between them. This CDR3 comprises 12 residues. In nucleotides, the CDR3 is TGTGCCAGCAGATCCTTAATCGACGAGCAGTACTTC. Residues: CASRSLIDEQYF.

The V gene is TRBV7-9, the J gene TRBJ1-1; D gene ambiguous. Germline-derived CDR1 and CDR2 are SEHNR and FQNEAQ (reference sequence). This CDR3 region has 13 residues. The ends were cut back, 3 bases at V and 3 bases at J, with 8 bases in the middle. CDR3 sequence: CASSFQEDTEAFF. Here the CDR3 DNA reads TGTGCCAGCAGCTTCCAGGAGGACACTGAAGCTTTCTTT.

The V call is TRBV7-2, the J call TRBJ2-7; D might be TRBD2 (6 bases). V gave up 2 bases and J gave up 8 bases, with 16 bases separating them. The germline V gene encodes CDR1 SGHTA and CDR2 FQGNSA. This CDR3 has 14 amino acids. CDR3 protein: CASSLWGESNQQYF. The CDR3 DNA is TGTGCCAGCAGCTTATGGGGGGAGTCGAATCAGCAGTACTTC.

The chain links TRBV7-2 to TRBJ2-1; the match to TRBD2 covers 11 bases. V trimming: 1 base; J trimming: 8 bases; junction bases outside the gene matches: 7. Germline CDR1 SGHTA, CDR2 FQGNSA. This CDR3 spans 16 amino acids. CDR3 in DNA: TGTGCCAGCAGCTTAGGTAGCGGGGGGGGAGCCGATGAGCAGTTCTTC. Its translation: CASSLGSGGGADEQFF. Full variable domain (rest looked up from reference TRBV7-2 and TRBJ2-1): GAGVSQSPSNKVTEKGKDVELRCDPISGHTALYWYRQSLGQGLEFLIYFQGNSAPDKSGLPSDRFSAERTGGSVSTLTIQRTQQEDSAVYLCASSLGSGGGADEQFFGPGTRLTVL.

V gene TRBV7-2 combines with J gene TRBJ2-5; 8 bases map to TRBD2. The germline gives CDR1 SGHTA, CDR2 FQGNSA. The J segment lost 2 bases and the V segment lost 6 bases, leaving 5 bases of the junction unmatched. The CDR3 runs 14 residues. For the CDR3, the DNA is TGTGCCAGCAGACGAACGGGGGGGCAAGAGACCCAGTACTTC. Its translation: CASRRTGGQETQYF.

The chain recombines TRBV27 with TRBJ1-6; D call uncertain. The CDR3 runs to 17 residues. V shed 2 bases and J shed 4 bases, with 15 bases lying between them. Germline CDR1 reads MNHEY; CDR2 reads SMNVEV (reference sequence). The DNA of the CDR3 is TGTGCCAGCAGTTTAAGGGCCGAGGGAAATTATAATTCACCCCTCCACTTT. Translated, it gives CASSLRAEGNYNSPLHF.

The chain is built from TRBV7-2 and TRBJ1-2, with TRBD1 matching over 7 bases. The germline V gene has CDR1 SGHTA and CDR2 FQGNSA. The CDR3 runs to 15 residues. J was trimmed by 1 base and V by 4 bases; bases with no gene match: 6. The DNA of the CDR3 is TGTGCCAGCAGCTCTAGCTGGGACAGTAACTATGGCTACACCTTC. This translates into CASSSSWDSNYGYTF.

CDR3 nucleotide sequence: TGCAGCGTTGTACCGACTGGGTTTCGGCAGTTCTTC. Translation: CSVVPTGFRQFF. The gene calls are TRBV29-1 and TRBJ2-1, with no clear D. CDR1 and CDR2 (germline): SQVTM, ANQGSEA. V shed 4 bases and J shed 12 bases, with 16 bases lying between them. This CDR3 contains 12 residues.

The CDR3, as DNA: TGTGCCAGCAGCCGGGGGACAGGGGCCTCTGGGGCCAACGTCCTGACTTTC. It encodes CASSRGTGASGANVLTF. The rearrangement links TRBV27 to TRBJ2-6; TRBD1 agrees at 10 bases. The CDR3 is 17 amino acids. V was pared by 6 bases and J by 0 bases, with 5 bases of the junction left unmatched. Per germline, CDR1 MNHEY and CDR2 SMNVEV (reference sequence).